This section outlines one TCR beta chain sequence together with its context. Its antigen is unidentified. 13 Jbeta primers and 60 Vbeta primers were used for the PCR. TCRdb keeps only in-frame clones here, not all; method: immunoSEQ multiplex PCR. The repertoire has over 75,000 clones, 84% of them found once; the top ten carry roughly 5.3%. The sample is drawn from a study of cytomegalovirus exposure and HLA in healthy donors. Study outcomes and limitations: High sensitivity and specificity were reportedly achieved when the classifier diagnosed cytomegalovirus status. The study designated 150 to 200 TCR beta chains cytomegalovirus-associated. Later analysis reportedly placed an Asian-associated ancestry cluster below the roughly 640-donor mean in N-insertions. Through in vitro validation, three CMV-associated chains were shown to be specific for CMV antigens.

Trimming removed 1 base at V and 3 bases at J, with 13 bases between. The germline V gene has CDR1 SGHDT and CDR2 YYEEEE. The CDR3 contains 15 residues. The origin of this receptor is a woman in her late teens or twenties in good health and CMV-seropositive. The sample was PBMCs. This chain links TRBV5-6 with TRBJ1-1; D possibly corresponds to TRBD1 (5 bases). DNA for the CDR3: TGTGCCAGCAGCTTGCCCCAGGGAGGATACACTGAAGCTTTCTTT. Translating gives CASSLPQGGYTEAFF. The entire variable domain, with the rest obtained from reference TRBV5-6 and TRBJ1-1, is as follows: DAGVTQSPTHLIKTRGQQVTLRCSPKSGHDTVSWYQQALGQGPQFIFQYYEEEERQRGNFPDRFSGHQFPNYSSELNVNALLLGDSALYLCASSLPQGGYTEAFFGQGTRLTVV.